Here is one T cell receptor (beta chain) with its context. Its antigen is as yet unknown. This sample is drawn from a study of cytomegalovirus exposure and HLA in healthy donors. Findings and limits, study-wide: Highest at DRB1 and lowest at HLA-C, TCR association rates differed among HLA loci in a later analysis. TCR beta sequences numbering roughly 18,000 were associated with HLA alleles at 0.05 false discovery rate in a later analysis. A prior analysis recorded that most TCR beta V segments were productive about 90% or about 30% of the time.

The study ran its PCR with 60 Vbeta and 13 Jbeta primers. Profiling relied on immunoSEQ multiplex PCR, and the TCRdb table lists in-frame clones only, not all of them. This table has tens of thousands of clones, approximately 79% appearing once. V trimming: 5 bases; J trimming: 1 base; junction bases outside the gene matches: 8. In germline, CDR1 is MNHEY, CDR2 SVGAGI. CDR3 length equals 15 residues. What was sequenced was PBMCs. This sequence originates from a woman between 40 and 50 years old in good health and CMV-seronegative. This rearrangement joins TRBV6-5 to TRBJ2-7, with TRBD1 matching 7 bases. The CDR3 bases are TGTGCCAGCAGTAAACAACAGGGGCCGTCCTACGAGCAGTACTTC. The encoded protein is CASSKQQGPSYEQYF.